The 26 T cell receptor beta chains presented below share a single source sample, sequenced in a study of metastatic and nonmetastatic thyroid tumors. TCRdb redid the clone calls on the PCR reads using MiXCR. The sample lists roughly 3,800 clones; approximately 40% were seen once. Prior to thyroid surgery, none of the patients had received any treatment. The sample consisted of tumor tissue. The receptors here all came from a male donor with papillary thyroid cancer or a benign thyroid nodule (not recorded which). Some clones in this sample may be carry-over from other donors' samples.

This clone is large in the sample. The chain links TRBV12-3 or TRBV12-4 to TRBJ2-7; the match to TRBD1 covers 10 bases. V was pared by 5 bases and J by 4 bases, with 8 bases of the junction left unmatched. This CDR3 spans 15 amino acids. CDR3 nucleotides: TGTGCCAGCAGTCCCGGGGACAGGGGCACTTACGAGCAGTACTTC. Its protein is CASSPGDRGTYEQYF.

This clone turned up a few times. V gene TRBV28 combines with J gene TRBJ1-1, with D tentatively TRBD1 (5 bases). Germline V gene sequence: CDR1 MDHEN, CDR2 SYDVKM. Trimming pared 6 bases from V and 5 bases from J, leaving 10 bases between. The CDR3 consists of 12 residues. The CDR3 coding sequence is TGTGCCAGCAGGGGGCTCTGGACTGAAGCTTTCTTT. It encodes CASRGLWTEAFF.

This clone came up a few times. V gene TRBV27 combines with J gene TRBJ1-6; 7 bases align to TRBD1. The J segment lost 7 bases and the V segment lost 2 bases, leaving 2 bases of the junction unmatched. Germline CDR1 reads MNHEY; CDR2 reads SMNVEV (reference sequence). CDR3 size: 14 residues. The CDR3 bases are TGTGCCAGCAGTTTACGAGGGGGCAATTCACCCCTCCACTTT. Protein product: CASSLRGGNSPLHF.

CDR3 in amino acids: CAWETGGAEQYF. For the CDR3, the DNA is TGTGCCTGGGAGACAGGGGGCGCCGAGCAGTACTTC. J is TRBJ2-7 and V is TRBV30; 10 positions match TRBD1. Germline V gene data show CDR1 as GTSNPN and CDR2 as SVGIG (reference sequence). The CDR3 contains 12 residues. Trimming removed 5 bases from V and 6 bases from J; junction bases left unmatched: 4.

This clone was seen a handful of times. The V and J genes are TRBV29-1 and TRBJ2-7; tentative D call: TRBD2 (6 bases). The germline V and J ends were trimmed by 4 bases and 5 bases, with 18 bases remaining between them. This CDR3 has 14 residues. CDR1 and CDR2 from the germline V gene are SQVTM and ANQGSEA. The CDR3 DNA follows: TGCAGCGTTGTTCCAGTGGAGGGAACGGACGAGCAGTACTTC. Translating gives CSVVPVEGTDEQYF.

This clone has only a few counts. The chain links TRBV28 to TRBJ2-7, with D uncertain. Germline lookup yields CDR1 MDHEN and CDR2 SYDVKM. The CDR3 is 15 residues long. Trimming pared 10 bases from V and 5 bases from J, leaving 24 bases between. DNA of the CDR3: TGTGCCATCGGTGAGGACGGCAGCGACGTGAACGAGCAGTACTTC. It is translated as CAIGEDGSDVNEQYF.

This clone was found a few times. J is TRBJ2-7 and V is TRBV28, with D perhaps TRBD2 (5 bases). The germline CDR1 and CDR2 sequences are MDHEN and SYDVKM. The CDR3 extends over 13 amino acids. V lost 6 bases to trimming and J lost 0 bases, with 9 bases between them. CDR3 coding DNA: TGTGCCAGCAGAGAGGGTTTCTCCTACGAGCAGTACTTC. Protein sequence: CASREGFSYEQYF. Using reference TRBV28 and TRBJ2-7 for the parts outside the CDR3, the full variable domain is DVKVTQSSRYLVKRTGEKVFLECVQDMDHENMFWYRQDPGLGLRLIYFSYDVKMKEKGDIPEGYSVSREKKERFSLILESASTNQTSMYLCASREGFSYEQYFGPGTRLTVT.

J is TRBJ2-5 and V is TRBV29-1; tentative D call: TRBD2 (6 bases). The germline V and J ends were trimmed by 7 bases and 5 bases, with 20 bases remaining between them. CDR3 length: 14 residues. The germline CDR1 and CDR2 sequences are SQVTM and ANQGSEA. The CDR3 is CSALVGSLQETQYF. The CDR3 region has the DNA TGCAGCGCCCTCGTCGGGAGCCTCCAGGAGACCCAGTACTTC.

In regard to this clone: At one end the junction does not follow the germline gene, possibly because of a read error. The chain recombines TRBV20-1 with TRBJ1-2; tentative D call: TRBD1 (5 bases). CDR1 is DFQATT, CDR2 SNEGSKA, per germline (reference sequence). There are 16 residues in the CDR3. In DNA form, the CDR3 reads TGCAGTGCTAGAGTTCGGGGGAGGATCGCTAACTATGGCTACATCTTC. Its protein product is CSARVRGRIANYGYIF.

This clone has just a few counts. The V and J genes are TRBV29-1 and TRBJ1-4, with D perhaps TRBD1 (5 bases). Germline values: CDR1 SQVTM, CDR2 ANQGSEA. V was trimmed by 8 bases and J by 8 bases, leaving 24 bases between them. The CDR3 contains 15 residues. In DNA, the CDR3 is TGCAGCTCCACCGGAGGTCGTCAGGGTGGGGAAAAACTGTTTTTT. Residues: CSSTGGRQGGEKLFF.

This clone was seen a few times. The chain couples TRBV19 to TRBJ2-7; the D gene could be TRBD1 or TRBD2 (6 bases each). Germline-derived CDR1 and CDR2 are LNHDA and SQIVND (reference sequence). The CDR3 spans 15 residues. Trimming pared 6 bases from V and 2 bases from J, leaving 17 bases between. DNA of the CDR3: TGTGCCAGTAGGATTGACGACGGGGGCACCTACGAGCAGTACTTC. The encoded protein is CASRIDDGGTYEQYF.

Only a few counts were recorded for this clone. This chain uses TRBV27 with TRBJ1-4, with 8 bases matching TRBD1. The germline V gene encodes CDR1 MNHEY and CDR2 SMNVEV (reference sequence). V was pared by 0 bases and J by 3 bases, with 6 bases of the junction left unmatched. The CDR3 loop spans 17 amino acids. The DNA of the CDR3 is TGTGCCAGCAGTTTATCGGGCAGGGGGCTATCTAATGAAAAACTGTTTTTT. Translating gives CASSLSGRGLSNEKLFF.

This clone is large by share. The chain recombines TRBV6-1 with TRBJ1-1; 8 bases fit TRBD1. In germline, CDR1 is MNHNS, CDR2 SASEGT. Trimming took 7 bases from V and 2 from J; bases not matched to a gene: 6. This CDR3 region has 14 residues. The CDR3 reads CASTPDRDNTEAFF. The CDR3 nucleotides read TGTGCCAGCACTCCGGACAGGGACAACACTGAAGCTTTCTTT.

By its share, this clone is large. The chain couples TRBV6-2 or TRBV6-3 to TRBJ2-2; no firm D call. This CDR3 has 14 residues. CDR1 and CDR2 from the germline V gene are MNHEY and SVGEGT. V was cut by 8 bases and J by 1 base, with 11 bases left in between. The DNA for the CDR3 is TGTGCCAGCCTGGGTCACCGGAACACCGGGGAGCTGTTTTTT. Protein sequence: CASLGHRNTGELFF.

By its share, this clone is medium-sized (0.01 to 0.1%). This rearrangement joins TRBV20-1 to TRBJ2-5, with 12 bases fitting TRBD2. The germline CDR1 and CDR2 sequences are DFQATT and SNEGSKA (reference sequence). CDR3 length: 16 residues. The ends lost 7 bases at V and 6 bases at J; junction bases unmatched: 15. The CDR3: CSEGLAGGPVKKTQYF. In DNA, the CDR3 is TGCAGTGAAGGTCTAGCGGGAGGGCCCGTGAAAAAGACCCAGTACTTC.

The J gene is TRBJ1-1, the V gene TRBV6-2 or TRBV6-3, with D tentatively TRBD1 (5 bases). Between the trimmed V and J ends, which lost 0 bases and 3 bases, there was a span of 5 bases. CDR1 MNHEY and CDR2 SVGEGT come from the germline V gene. The CDR3 has 13 amino acids. In DNA form, the CDR3 reads TGTGCCAGCAGTTACTCCAGGGACACTGAAGCTTTCTTT. This encodes CASSYSRDTEAFF.

The chain combines TRBV5-8 with TRBJ2-3, with a tentative D call TRBD2 (5 bases). The V end lost 4 bases, the J end lost 2 bases, and 8 bases lay between the germline ends. CDR1 is SGHTS and CDR2 is YDEGEE in the germline V gene. This CDR3 has 13 residues. The CDR3 here is CASSLDYTDTQYF. CDR3 sequence (DNA): TGTGCCAGCAGCCTTGACTACACAGATACGCAGTATTTT.

The J gene is TRBJ2-2, the V gene TRBV28; 7 nucleotides align to TRBD2. The CDR3 contains 18 residues. Trimming cost V 3 bases and J 0 bases; bases outside gene matches: 10. Germline V CDR1 and CDR2: MDHEN, SYDVKM. This CDR3 reads CASSLIRAGLSNTGELFF. CDR3 coding DNA: TGTGCCAGCAGTTTGATACGAGCGGGGCTCTCGAACACCGGGGAGCTGTTTTTT.

The rearrangement uses TRBV6-1 and TRBJ1-2; a possible D gene is TRBD1 (5 bases). The ends were cut back, 11 bases at V and 4 bases at J, with 14 bases in the middle. The CDR3 contains 12 residues. Germline V gives CDR1 MNHNS, CDR2 SASEGT. The CDR3 loop is CALGGGFYGYTF. CDR3 in DNA: TGTGCCCTCGGGGGGGGATTCTATGGCTACACCTTC.

The genes are TRBV9 and TRBJ2-7; 7 bases are a match to TRBD2. The germline CDR1 and CDR2 sequences are SGDLS and YYNGEE. Trimming cost V 0 bases and J 1 base; bases outside gene matches: 4. This CDR3 region has 15 residues. This CDR3 reads CASSVGLAASYEQYF. As DNA, the CDR3 is TGTGCCAGCAGCGTAGGCCTAGCGGCATCCTACGAGCAGTACTTC.

This chain uses TRBV6-5 with TRBJ2-7; TRBD1 aligns across 8 bases. Per germline, CDR1 MNHEY and CDR2 SVGAGI. V trimming: 2 bases; J trimming: 12 bases; junction bases outside the gene matches: 15. The CDR3 totals 15 residues. CDR3 region: CASSYESVAGGGSYF. The CDR3 DNA reads TGTGCCAGCAGTTACGAGTCCGTAGCAGGGGGCGGATCGTACTTC.

This clone is judged large. The chain joins TRBV20-1 to TRBJ2-7, with 9 bases aligning to TRBD2. J was trimmed by 0 bases and V by 1 base; bases with no gene match: 7. The germline gives CDR1 DFQATT, CDR2 SNEGSKA (reference sequence). The CDR3 runs to 16 residues. CDR3 sequence (DNA): TGCAGTGCTAGAGGTAGGCTAGCGGGATTCTCCTACGAGCAGTACTTC. Protein: CSARGRLAGFSYEQYF.

In this sample, this clone is medium-sized. One end of the junction is discordant with germline, which a read error may explain. The chain uses TRBV5-1 and TRBJ2-7, with D hard to call. The CDR3 contains 13 residues. Germline CDR1 SGHRS, CDR2 YFSETQ. CDR3 nucleotides: TGCGCCAGCAGCTTCCTACTTTCCGGGCCGCCCAACTTC. Translating gives CASSFLLSGPPNF.

In nucleotides, the CDR3 is TGTGCCAGCAGCTTAGGATCCGGTGGAGGCTACACCTTC. Protein sequence: CASSLGSGGGYTF. The gene calls are TRBV7-6 and TRBJ1-2; D gene unclear. This CDR3 has 13 amino acids. CDR1 is SGHVS and CDR2 is FNYEAQ in the germline V gene. The V end was cut by 1 base, the J end by 8 bases, with 11 bases between.

V gene TRBV24-1 combines with J gene TRBJ2-7, with TRBD1 identical over 11 bases. The CDR3 covers 16 residues. The germline CDR1 and CDR2 sequences are KGHDR and SFDVKD. Unmatched junction bases numbered 9, after V lost 4 bases and J lost 5 bases. The CDR3 DNA reads as TGTGCCACCAGTGAAACCGGGACAGGGGGACCCCACGAGCAGTACTTC. Translating it yields CATSETGTGGPHEQYF.

The chain recombines TRBV2 with TRBJ2-7; 12 bases fit TRBD2. With V trimmed by 6 bases and J by 3 bases, 9 bases remained unmatched. CDR1 is SNHLY, CDR2 FYNNEI, per germline. The CDR3 has 16 amino acids. CDR3 protein: CASSPGLAGKIYEQYF. The CDR3 DNA follows: TGTGCCAGCAGCCCCGGACTAGCGGGAAAGATCTACGAGCAGTACTTC.